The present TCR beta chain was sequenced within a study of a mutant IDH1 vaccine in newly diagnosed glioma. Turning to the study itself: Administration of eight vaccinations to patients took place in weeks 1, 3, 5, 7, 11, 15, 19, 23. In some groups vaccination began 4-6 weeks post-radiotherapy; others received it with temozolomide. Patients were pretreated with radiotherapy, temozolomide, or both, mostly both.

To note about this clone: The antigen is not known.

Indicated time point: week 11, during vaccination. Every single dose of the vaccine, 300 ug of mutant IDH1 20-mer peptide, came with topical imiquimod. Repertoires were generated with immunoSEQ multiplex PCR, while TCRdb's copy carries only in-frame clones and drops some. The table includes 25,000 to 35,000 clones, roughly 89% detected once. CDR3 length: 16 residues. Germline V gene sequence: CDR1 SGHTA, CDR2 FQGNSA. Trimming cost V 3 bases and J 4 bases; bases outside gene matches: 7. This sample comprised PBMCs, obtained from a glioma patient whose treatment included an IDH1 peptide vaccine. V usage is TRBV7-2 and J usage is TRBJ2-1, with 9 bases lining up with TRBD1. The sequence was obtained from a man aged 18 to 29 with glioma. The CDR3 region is CASSFIRTGVYNEQFF. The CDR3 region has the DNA TGTGCCAGCAGCTTCATTCGGACAGGGGTATACAATGAGCAGTTCTTC.